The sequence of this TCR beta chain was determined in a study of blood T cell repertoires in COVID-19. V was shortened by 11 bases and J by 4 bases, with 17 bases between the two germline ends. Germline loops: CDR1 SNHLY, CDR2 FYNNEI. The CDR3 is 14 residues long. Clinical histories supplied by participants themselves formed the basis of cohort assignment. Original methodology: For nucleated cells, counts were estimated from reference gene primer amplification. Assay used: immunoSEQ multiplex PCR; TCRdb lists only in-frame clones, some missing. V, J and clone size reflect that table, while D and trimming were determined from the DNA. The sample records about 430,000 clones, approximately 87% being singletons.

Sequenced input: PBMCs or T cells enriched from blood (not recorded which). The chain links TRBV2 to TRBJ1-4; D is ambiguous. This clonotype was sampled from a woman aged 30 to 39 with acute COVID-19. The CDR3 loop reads CAGTRGLINEKLFF. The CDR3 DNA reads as TGTGCCGGAACCCGTGGGCTTATTAATGAAAAACTGTTTTTT.